These 26 T cell receptor beta chains were all obtained from the same sample, sequenced in a study of T cells in Graves' hyperthyroidism and ophthalmopathy (dated by TCRdb to 2018 to 2020). The library was made by multiplex PCR. TCRdb records Illumina HiSeq 2000 as the sequencer. Amplification of TCR beta CDR3 regions was carried out from RNA transcripts. For the first round of RT-PCR on the TCR CDR3, the HTBI primer set was used together with the Qiagen OneStep RT-PCR kit. Using fastp trimming at Q25 and MiXCR clonotype assembly, TCRdb reanalyzed the public sequencing data and kept in-frame beta chains. For every CDR3 protein sequence, its rows merge into one entry that carries the most common genes and DNA. The sample yields more than 500,000 distinct CDR3 sequences; 15% to 20% were counted once. The ten largest clones take up around 4% of the sample. The specimen sequenced was blood. These TCRs come from a woman under 40 with Graves' hyperthyroidism.

This clonotype was observed a handful of times. The rearrangement uses TRBV7-9 and TRBJ1-5, with D perhaps matching TRBD1 (6 bases). This CDR3 spans 17 amino acids. V lost 5 bases and J 7 bases, leaving 24 bases between the germline ends. The germline V gene has CDR1 SEHNR and CDR2 FQNEAQ (reference sequence). CDR3 region: CASSPPPSPGEDQPQHF. The CDR3 region has the DNA TGTGCCAGCAGCCCCCCCCCGTCACCAGGGGAGGACCAGCCCCAGCATTTT.

Only a few counts were recorded for this clonotype. The genes are TRBV11-1 and TRBJ2-3; no firm D call. From germline, CDR1 is SGHAT and CDR2 FQDESV (reference sequence). V shed 2 bases and J shed 3 bases, with 6 bases lying between them. The CDR3 contains 13 residues. The CDR3, as DNA: TGTGCCAGCAGCTTACAACAAACAGATACGCAGTATTTT. Its protein is CASSLQQTDTQYF.

This clonotype was detected ten times or more. The chain has TRBV2 and TRBJ2-7, with D perhaps TRBD2 (6 bases). The CDR3 runs 14 residues. The V gene lost 5 bases and the J gene lost 2 bases, with 13 bases spanning the gap. Looked up from germline, CDR1 is SNHLY and CDR2 is FYNNEI. This CDR3 is CASSPGTLTYEQYF. For the CDR3, the DNA is TGTGCCAGCAGTCCCGGGACTTTAACCTACGAGCAGTACTTC.

This clonotype was counted many times. The chain links TRBV6-5 to TRBJ1-5; D unclear. Trimming stripped 0 bases from V and 0 bases from J, with 9 bases between. Germline CDR1 and CDR2: MNHEY and SVGAGI. The CDR3 extends over 16 amino acids. The DNA for the CDR3 is TGTGCCAGCAGTTACTCGAGGCCAGCTAGCAATCAGCCCCAGCATTTT. Translating it yields CASSYSRPASNQPQHF.

Of note for this clonotype: A much larger clone sits a single nucleotide away, making a read error possible. This sequence joins TRBV11-2 and TRBJ2-4, with 8 positions matching TRBD2. In germline, CDR1 is SGHAT, CDR2 FQNNGV. This CDR3 is built from 15 residues. The CDR3 protein is CASGLDGRVKNIQYF. CDR3 sequence (DNA): TGTGCCAGCGGCTTAGACGGGAGGGTCAAAAACATTCAGTACTTC.

This clonotype was recorded at least ten times. This chain connects TRBV28 to TRBJ2-3; D gene ambiguous. Germline V lookup: CDR1 MDHEN, CDR2 SYDVKM. V gave up 10 bases and J gave up 0 bases, with 8 bases separating them. This CDR3 has 12 amino acids. The CDR3 reads CATHGSTDTQYF. CDR3 coding DNA: TGTGCCACCCACGGTAGCACAGATACGCAGTATTTT. Based on the CDR3 plus reference TRBV28 and TRBJ2-3, the full variable domain is DVKVTQSSRYLVKRTGEKVFLECVQDMDHENMFWYRQDPGLGLRLIYFSYDVKMKEKGDIPEGYSVSREKKERFSLILESASTNQTSMYLCATHGSTDTQYFGPGTRLTVL.

Only a few counts were recorded for this clonotype. The chain links TRBV12-3 or TRBV12-4 to TRBJ2-1, with 10 bases identical to TRBD1. V lost 4 bases to trimming and J lost 8 bases; unmatched junction nucleotides: 5. The CDR3 contains 14 residues. The CDR3 region is CASSSGTGEYEQFF. In nucleotides, the CDR3 is TGTGCCAGCAGTTCCGGGACAGGGGAATATGAGCAGTTCTTC.

This clonotype was seen repeatedly, ten times or more. This chain joins TRBV9 and TRBJ2-1; TRBD2 agrees at 7 bases. The CDR3 consists of 15 residues. Trimming took 2 bases from V and 3 from J; bases not matched to a gene: 5. CDR1 and CDR2 (germline): SGDLS, YYNGEE. The CDR3 reads CASSVGAGVYNEQFF. In DNA form, the CDR3 reads TGTGCCAGCAGCGTTGGGGCGGGAGTCTACAATGAGCAGTTCTTC.

This clonotype was counted ten times or more. DNA of the CDR3: TGTGCCAGCAGTCCTCTCACCGGGACTAGCGGGGAGACCCAGTACTTC. Amino acids: CASSPLTGTSGETQYF. The rearrangement links TRBV27 to TRBJ2-5; TRBD2 aligns across 12 bases. The CDR3 runs 16 residues. Germline loops: CDR1 MNHEY, CDR2 SMNVEV (reference sequence). Trimming cost V 5 bases and J 5 bases; bases outside gene matches: 9.

There are a few counts of this clonotype. The chain carries TRBV7-2 and TRBJ1-3, with D perhaps matching TRBD1 (5 bases). Trimming removed 5 bases from V and 0 bases from J, with 11 bases in between. The CDR3 has 15 amino acids. Germline V gives CDR1 SGHTA, CDR2 FQGNSA. CDR3 sequence reads: CASSNRRVSGNTIYF. The CDR3 coding sequence is TGTGCCAGCAGCAACCGCAGGGTCTCTGGAAACACCATATATTTT.

Only a few counts were recorded for this clonotype. The V gene is TRBV6-1, the J gene TRBJ2-1; possibly TRBD1 or TRBD2 for D (5 bases each). CDR1 and CDR2 (germline): MNHNS, SASEGT. The CDR3 has 18 residues. V was cut by 3 bases and J by 0 bases, with 18 bases left in between. CDR3 loop: CASSDRLTPGRSYNEQFF. The CDR3 region has the DNA TGTGCCAGCAGTGACAGACTGACCCCGGGGCGCTCCTACAATGAGCAGTTCTTC.

At least ten counts were recorded for this clonotype. The rearrangement uses TRBV5-6 and TRBJ2-1, with D possibly being TRBD1 (5 bases). The length of the CDR3 is 16 residues. The ends were cut back, 0 bases at V and 5 bases at J, with 15 bases in the middle. Germline V CDR1 and CDR2: SGHDT, YYEEEE. In DNA, the CDR3 is TGTGCCAGCAGCTTGGCCGACCAGGGCAGGCACAATGAGCAGTTCTTC. Translating it yields CASSLADQGRHNEQFF. The full variable domain, its missing parts supplied by reference TRBV5-6 and TRBJ2-1, is DAGVTQSPTHLIKTRGQQVTLRCSPKSGHDTVSWYQQALGQGPQFIFQYYEEEERQRGNFPDRFSGHQFPNYSSELNVNALLLGDSALYLCASSLADQGRHNEQFFGPGTRLTVL.

The table lists this clonotype with a few counts. The V call is TRBV5-5, the J call TRBJ2-3, with 8 bases fitting TRBD2. Germline loops: CDR1 SGHKS, CDR2 YYEKEE (reference sequence). V lost 0 bases and J lost 2; bases outside the gene matches: 5. This CDR3 region has 16 residues. The CDR3 sequence is CASSLGTSQDTDTQYF. The CDR3 bases are TGTGCCAGCAGCTTGGGGACTAGCCAGGACACAGATACGCAGTATTTT.

A word on this clonotype: Possible read error: a much larger clone is one base away. This sequence joins TRBV12-3 or TRBV12-4 and TRBJ2-1; D might be TRBD1 or TRBD2, each matching 5 bases. The DNA matches TRBJ2-7 better at its end, which makes the J call doubtful. CDR3 length: 13 amino acids. Here the CDR3 reads CASRGPNNNEQYF. The CDR3 DNA sequence: TGTGCCAGCAGGGGACCCAATAACAATGAGCAGTACTTC.

This clonotype was recorded many times. The J gene is TRBJ2-7, the V gene TRBV6-6, with D possibly called TRBD1 or TRBD2 (5 bases each). The CDR3 sequence is 15 residues long. Germline CDR1 and CDR2: MNHNY and SVGAGI (reference sequence). Trimming took 2 bases from V and 2 from J, leaving 13 bases between them. CDR3 nucleotides: TGTGCCAGCAGTTACGGGCCCCGGGGCACCTACGAGCAGTACTTC. Its translation: CASSYGPRGTYEQYF.

Many counts were recorded for this clonotype. The chain uses TRBV12-3 or TRBV12-4 and TRBJ1-1; D not certain. V dropped 0 bases and J dropped 7 bases, with 9 bases sitting between them. The CDR3 contains 13 residues. The CDR3 DNA reads TGTGCCAGCAGTTTAGCGCATAGGGATGAAGCTTTCTTT. Protein: CASSLAHRDEAFF.

This clonotype was recorded at least ten times. The chain links TRBV11-2 to TRBJ1-3; D call uncertain. This CDR3 region has 12 residues. Germline values: CDR1 SGHAT, CDR2 FQNNGV. Trimming cost V 5 bases and J 1 base, with 3 bases left between them. The CDR3 is CASSQSGNTIYF. The CDR3 DNA sequence: TGTGCCAGCAGCCAGTCTGGAAACACCATATATTTT.

The V call is TRBV2, the J call TRBJ2-1; 9 bases agree with TRBD2. This CDR3 has 20 amino acids. CDR1 is SNHLY, CDR2 FYNNEI, per germline. The V gene end was trimmed by 7 bases and the J gene end by 4 bases; junction bases not matched to a gene: 23. CDR3 region: CASIPTRSIAGVSTYNEQFF. The CDR3 DNA follows: TGTGCCAGCATCCCTACAAGGTCTATAGCGGGAGTGTCTACGTACAATGAGCAGTTCTTC.

This clonotype was observed at least ten times. This chain connects TRBV7-2 to TRBJ1-2; 8 bases align to TRBD1. The CDR3 spans 14 residues. The V gene end was trimmed by 6 bases and the J gene end by 5 bases; junction bases not matched to a gene: 8. Germline assignment: CDR1 SGHTA and CDR2 FQGNSA. CDR3 residues: CASRSRDRSYGYTF. In nucleotides, the CDR3 is TGTGCCAGCAGATCACGGGACAGGTCGTATGGCTACACCTTC.

CDR3 protein: CASSRGGEEKLFF. CDR3 nucleotides: TGTGCCAGTTCGAGGGGAGGGGAGGAAAAACTGTTTTTT. V and J are TRBV15 and TRBJ1-4; tentatively, D is TRBD1 (5 bases). Germline assignment: CDR1 LNHNV and CDR2 YYDKDF (reference sequence). Trimming cost V 10 bases and J 8 bases, with 17 bases left between them. The CDR3 is 13 residues long.

This clonotype was seen many times. This sequence joins TRBV7-9 and TRBJ2-7; 9 bases are a match to TRBD2. Germline V gene lookup returns CDR1 SEHNR and CDR2 FQNEAQ (reference sequence). The CDR3 spans 14 residues. Germline trimming cut 5 bases from V and 6 bases from J; bases unmatched to any gene: 8. The CDR3 DNA reads as TGTGCCAGCAGCCCGATAGCGGGGGATACCGAGCAGTACTTC. It yields the protein CASSPIAGDTEQYF. Full variable domain (rest looked up from reference TRBV7-9 and TRBJ2-7): DTGVSQNPRHKITKRGQNVTFRCDPISEHNRLYWYRQTLGQGPEFLTYFQNEAQLEKSRLLSDRFSAERPKGSFSTLEIQRTEQGDSAMYLCASSPIAGDTEQYFGPGTRLTVT.

This clonotype has ten or more counts. CDR3 residues: CASSLTSGAYEQYF. DNA for the CDR3: TGTGCCAGCAGCTTAACTAGCGGGGCCTACGAGCAGTACTTC. The genes are TRBV27 and TRBJ2-7; 10 positions agree with TRBD2. V was pared by 6 bases and J by 2 bases, with 4 bases of the junction left unmatched. Germline lookup yields CDR1 MNHEY and CDR2 SMNVEV (reference sequence). CDR3 size: 14 residues.

This clonotype was found a few times. V gene TRBV20-1 combines with J gene TRBJ2-7; 7 bases are a match to TRBD2. This CDR3 comprises 14 residues. Trimming at V came to 3 bases and at J to 7 bases, leaving 12 bases not matched to a gene. CDR1 is DFQATT and CDR2 is SNEGSKA in the germline V gene (reference sequence). CDR3 protein: CSARVPASGSEQYF. CDR3 DNA sequence: TGCAGTGCTAGGGTACCAGCTAGCGGCAGTGAGCAGTACTTC.

This clonotype was counted many times. The V call is TRBV2, the J call TRBJ1-5, with no clear D. Trimming stripped 4 bases from V and 6 bases from J, with 13 bases between. The CDR3 is 14 residues long. Germline V CDR1 and CDR2: SNHLY, FYNNEI. The CDR3 DNA follows: TGTGCCAGCAGTGGTAGTGGGTATGTTCAGCCCCAGCATTTT. This translates into CASSGSGYVQPQHF.

This clonotype was found many times. The rearrangement joins TRBV7-9 to TRBJ2-1; 11 bases line up with TRBD2. V lost 1 base to trimming and J lost 8 bases; unmatched junction nucleotides: 4. Germline loops: CDR1 SEHNR, CDR2 FQNEAQ (reference sequence). CDR3 size: 15 residues. The CDR3 bases are TGTGCCAGCAGCTTAGGGAGTAGCGGGAGGGATGAGCAGTTCTTC. This codes for CASSLGSSGRDEQFF.

This clonotype came up a few times. The chain recombines TRBV19 with TRBJ2-7, with 7 bases fitting TRBD1. This CDR3 has 13 amino acids. J gave up 3 bases and V 4 bases, and 3 bases lay outside the gene matches. The V gene's germline CDR1 is LNHDA and CDR2 SQIVND (reference sequence). In DNA, the CDR3 is TGTGCCAGTAGTAAGGGACAGCACTACGAGCAGTACTTC. Its translation is CASSKGQHYEQYF.